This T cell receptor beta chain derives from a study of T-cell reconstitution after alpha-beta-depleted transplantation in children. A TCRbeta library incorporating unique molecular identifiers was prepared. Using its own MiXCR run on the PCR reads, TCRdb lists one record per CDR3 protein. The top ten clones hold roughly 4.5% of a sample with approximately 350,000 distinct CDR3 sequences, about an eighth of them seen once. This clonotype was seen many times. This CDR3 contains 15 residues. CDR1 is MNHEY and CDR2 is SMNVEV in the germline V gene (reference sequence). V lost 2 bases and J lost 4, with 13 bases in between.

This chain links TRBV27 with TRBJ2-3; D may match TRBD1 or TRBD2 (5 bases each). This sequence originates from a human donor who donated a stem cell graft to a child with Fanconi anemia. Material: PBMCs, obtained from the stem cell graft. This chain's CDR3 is CASSLRGRGADTQYF. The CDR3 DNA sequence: TGTGCCAGCAGTTTAAGGGGACGAGGGGCAGATACGCAGTATTTT.